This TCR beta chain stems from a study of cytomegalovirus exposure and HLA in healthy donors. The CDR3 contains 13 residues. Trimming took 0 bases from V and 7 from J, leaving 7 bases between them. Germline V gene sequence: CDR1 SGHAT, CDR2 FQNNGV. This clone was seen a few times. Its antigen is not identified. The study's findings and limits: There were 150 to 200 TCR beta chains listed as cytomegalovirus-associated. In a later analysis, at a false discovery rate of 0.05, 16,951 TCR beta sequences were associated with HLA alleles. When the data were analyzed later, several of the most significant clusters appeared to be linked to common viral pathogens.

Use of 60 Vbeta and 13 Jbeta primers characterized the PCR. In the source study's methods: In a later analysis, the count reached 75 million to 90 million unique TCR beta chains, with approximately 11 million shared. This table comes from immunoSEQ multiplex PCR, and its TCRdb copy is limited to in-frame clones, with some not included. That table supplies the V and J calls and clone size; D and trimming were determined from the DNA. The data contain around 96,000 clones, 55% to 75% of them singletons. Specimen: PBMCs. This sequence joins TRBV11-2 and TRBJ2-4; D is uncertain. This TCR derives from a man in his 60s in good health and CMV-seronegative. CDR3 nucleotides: TGTGCCAGCAGCTTAGAAGCGCGGAACATTCAGTACTTC. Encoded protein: CASSLEARNIQYF.